This TCR beta chain was retrieved from a study of CD8+ T cells in alopecia areata. The wider study: Tofacitinib continued for 6 to 18 months and was then withheld for 6 months.

Extraction and reverse transcription of RNA yielded cDNA as the sequencing template. TCRdb keeps only in-frame clones here, not all; method: immunoSEQ multiplex PCR. The sample carries some 170,000 clones, about 61% recorded once. Treatment indicated: oral pan-JAK inhibitor, 5-10 mg twice daily. Points from the study as a whole: Only one nonresponder was present, which leaves the link between baseline CD8+ expansion and response uncertain.

This clone was counted many times. Its antigen is unknown. The input for sequencing was CD4+ T cells sorted from blood, taken between weeks 55 and 65, from a patient treated with tofacitinib. This TCR came from a human donor with alopecia areata.

The CDR3 bases are TGTGCCAGCAGCTTCGGGCCGGAGACCCAGTACTTC. This sequence encodes CASSFGPETQYF. The rearrangement uses TRBV5-5 and TRBJ2-5, with unresolved D. V lost 2 bases to trimming and J lost 5 bases, with 7 bases between them. The CDR3 has 12 amino acids. The germline V gene encodes CDR1 SGHKS and CDR2 YYEKEE (reference sequence).